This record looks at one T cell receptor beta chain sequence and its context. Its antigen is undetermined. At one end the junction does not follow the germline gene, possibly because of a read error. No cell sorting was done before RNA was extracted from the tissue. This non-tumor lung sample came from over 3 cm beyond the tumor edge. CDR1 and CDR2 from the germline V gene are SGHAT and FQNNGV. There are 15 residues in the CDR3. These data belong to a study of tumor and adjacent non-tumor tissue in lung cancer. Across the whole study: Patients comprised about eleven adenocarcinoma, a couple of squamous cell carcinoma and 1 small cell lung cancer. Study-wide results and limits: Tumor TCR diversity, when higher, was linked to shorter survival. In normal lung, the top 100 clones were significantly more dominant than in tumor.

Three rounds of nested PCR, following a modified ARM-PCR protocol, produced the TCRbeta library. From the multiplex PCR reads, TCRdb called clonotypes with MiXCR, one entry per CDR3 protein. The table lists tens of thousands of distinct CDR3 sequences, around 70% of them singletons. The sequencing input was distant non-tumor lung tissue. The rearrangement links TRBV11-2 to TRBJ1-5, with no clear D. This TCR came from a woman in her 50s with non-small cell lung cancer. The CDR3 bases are TGTGCCAGCAACTTAGATCCAGGACCCACTCAGCCTCAGCATTTT. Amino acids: CASNLDPGPTQPQHF. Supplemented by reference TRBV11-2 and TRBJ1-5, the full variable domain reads EAGVAQSPRYKIIEKRQSVAFWCNPISGHATLYWYQQILGQGPKLLIQFQNNGVVDDSQLPKDRFSAERLKGVDSTLKIQPAKLEDSAVYLCASNLDPGPTQPQHFGDGTRLSIL.